These T cell receptor beta chains were read from a single sample in a study of blood T cells in healthy people across ages. TCRdb used MiXCR to reprocess the 5' RACE reads, holding one entry per CDR3 protein. The data contain 800,000 to 900,000 distinct CDR3 sequences, around 62% of them singletons. Sequencing was done on a sample of blood. These TCRs come from a man aged 30-40 years in good health. Each CDR3 is given without its conserved first and last residue. Clone size is not always given. Where it is, it says once, few, many or a class for expanded clones.

clone_size j_call v_call cdr3_aa
- TRBJ2-1 TRBV9 ASSAGDRGDDEQF
once TRBJ2-5 TRBV28 ASSRAGTQEETQY
- TRBJ2-5 TRBV24-1 ATSDQPRTGEETQY
- TRBJ1-1 TRBV5-1 ASSWGRGGTEAF
- TRBJ1-2 TRBV10-3 AIGPGVVNGYT
- - TRBV5-6 ASTRGDRGYEQY
- TRBJ2-7 TRBV5-1 ASRTSGGPTYEQY
few TRBJ2-7 TRBV25-1 ASSEVGNYEQY
- TRBJ2-3 TRBV9 ASSGGTGDPTDTQY
few TRBJ2-3 TRBV5-1 ASSLGDRGETDTQY
- - TRBV20-1 RAWIRQGSYEQY
- TRBJ1-1 TRBV6-5 ASTVYNRGGTEAF
- TRBJ2-1 TRBV7-3 ASSNGQGDYEQF
- TRBJ2-1 TRBV25-1 ATWQGNLNEQF
many TRBJ1-2 TRBV7-2 ASSLVGTGRLSGYT
few TRBJ1-1 TRBV5-5 ASSFYRGSRTEAF